One sample yielded the 10 T cell receptor beta chains listed below, sequenced in a study of blood T cell repertoires in COVID-19. The repertoire was sequenced with immunoSEQ multiplex PCR; TCRdb's copy has only in-frame clones and lacks some. The sample contains about 170,000 clones, 70% to 85% of which appear only once. The sample was peripheral blood. These receptors were taken from a man older than 75 with COVID-19, enrolled during active disease.

The V gene is TRBV9, the J gene TRBJ2-5; 7 bases fit TRBD1. The trim removed 4 bases at V and 5 bases at J, leaving 8 bases unmatched. The length of the CDR3 is 14 residues. Germline V lookup: CDR1 SGDLS, CDR2 YYNGEE. CDR3 loop: CASSLDRVGETQYF. CDR3 in DNA: TGTGCCAGCAGCCTCGACAGGGTTGGGGAGACCCAGTACTTC.

This clone was detected only once. This chain joins TRBV9 and TRBJ1-1; 7 positions agree with TRBD1. After removal of 0 bases from V and 3 bases from J, the junction contained 5 bases not matched to a gene. The CDR3 covers 15 residues. The germline CDR1 and CDR2 sequences are SGDLS and YYNGEE. CDR3 nucleotides: TGTGCCAGCAGCGTAGCAGGGACAGAATACACTGAAGCTTTCTTT. This sequence encodes CASSVAGTEYTEAFF.

This chain links TRBV27 with TRBJ1-4; no reliable D call. V lost 5 bases, J lost 6 bases, and 13 bases lay in between. CDR1 and CDR2 (germline): MNHEY, SMNVEV (reference sequence). The CDR3 has 14 amino acids. CDR3 residues: CASSSRGSDEKLFF. The CDR3 coding sequence is TGTGCCAGCAGTAGCCGAGGGTCTGATGAAAAACTGTTTTTT. The full variable domain, its missing parts supplied by reference TRBV27 and TRBJ1-4, is EAQVTQNPRYLITVTGKKLTVTCSQNMNHEYMSWYRQDPGLGLRQIYYSMNVEVTDKGDVPEGYKVSRKEKRNFPLILESPSPNQTSLYFCASSSRGSDEKLFFGSGTQLSVL.

The rearrangement joins TRBV28 to TRBJ1-1; tentatively, D is TRBD1 (5 bases). V lost 8 bases and J 3 bases, leaving 13 bases between the germline ends. CDR3 length equals 13 residues. Germline V CDR1 and CDR2: MDHEN, SYDVKM. CDR3 sequence: CASGGTGHTEAFF. In nucleotides, the CDR3 is TGTGCCAGCGGAGGGACGGGGCACACTGAAGCTTTCTTT.

The V gene is TRBV6-5, the J gene TRBJ2-7; 7 positions match TRBD1. Trimming removed 6 bases from V and 7 bases from J; junction bases left unmatched: 12. CDR1 is MNHEY, CDR2 SVGAGI, per germline. The CDR3 totals 14 residues. CDR3 coding DNA: TGTGCCAGCAGACCGGGACAGCAGAAGGTGGAGCAGTACTTC. This encodes CASRPGQQKVEQYF.

This clone appeared once. This chain uses TRBV19 with TRBJ2-5; 14 bases match TRBD2. This CDR3 region has 21 residues. Unmatched junction bases numbered 22, after V lost 5 bases and J lost 5 bases. Germline assignment: CDR1 LNHDA and CDR2 SQIVND (reference sequence). CDR3 residues: CASSVLPTGWTSGGRVETQYF. DNA of the CDR3: TGTGCCAGTAGTGTACTTCCCACCGGCTGGACTAGCGGGGGGCGGGTGGAGACCCAGTACTTC.

The chain employs TRBV18 and TRBJ2-1; TRBD1 agrees at 8 bases. Germline V gene sequence: CDR1 KGHSH, CDR2 LQKENI. The CDR3 is 14 amino acids. The V segment lost 0 bases and the J segment 9 bases; nucleotides outside the gene matches: 4. CDR3 in amino acids: CASSPPPGGTEQFF. CDR3 DNA sequence: TGTGCCAGCTCACCACCACCAGGGGGCACTGAGCAGTTCTTC.

The rearrangement joins TRBV2 to TRBJ1-5; 9 bases map to TRBD1. CDR1 and CDR2 (germline): SNHLY, FYNNEI. The V gene end was trimmed by 6 bases and the J gene end by 11 bases; junction bases not matched to a gene: 14. The CDR3 runs to 15 residues. The DNA of the CDR3 is TGTGCCAGCAGCCCGGGACAGGGCTCCTTGGGAGCCCAGCATTTT. It encodes CASSPGQGSLGAQHF.

The chain links TRBV2 to TRBJ2-3; unclear D gene. Per the germline V gene, CDR1 is SNHLY and CDR2 is FYNNEI. Trimming stripped 2 bases from V and 1 base from J, with 7 bases between. This CDR3 contains 14 residues. The DNA for the CDR3 is TGTGCCAGCAGTGAACCCCCCGGCACAGATACGCAGTATTTT. This gives the protein CASSEPPGTDTQYF.

The chain links TRBV7-2 to TRBJ1-2; the D gene is possibly TRBD1 (5 bases). The germline V and J ends were trimmed by 7 bases and 9 bases, with 21 bases remaining between them. This CDR3 is 14 amino acids long. Germline values: CDR1 SGHTA, CDR2 FQGNSA. CDR3 in amino acids: CASTSGPTIPSYTF. The CDR3 coding sequence is TGTGCCAGCACCTCAGGGCCCACGATTCCGAGCTACACCTTC.